This T cell receptor (beta chain) was captured in a study of blood T cell repertoires in COVID-19. Study-level background: Italy, Spain and the United States were the sources of the convalescent and acute COVID-19 samples.

Cohorts were assigned according to the clinical history that participants reported. Trimming took 11 bases from V and 4 from J, leaving 14 bases between them. Germline CDR1 is MDHEN and CDR2 is SYDVKM. The CDR3 runs to 12 residues. This clone was seen only a few times. Source study methods: By means of reference gene primer amplification, nucleated cell counts were estimated. Produced via immunoSEQ multiplex PCR; TCRdb's table is partial and in-frame only. V and J calls plus clone size are reproduced from that table; the DNA served to infer D and trimming. The table lists about 170,000 clones, about 90% of them singletons.

This TCR came from a woman aged 50 to 65 who had recovered from COVID-19. Sequences were obtained from PBMCs or T cells enriched from blood (not recorded which). The chain employs TRBV28 and TRBJ2-5, with D hard to call. CDR3 residues: CALGVGLETQYF. The CDR3 coding sequence is TGTGCCCTTGGAGTAGGATTAGAGACCCAGTACTTC. Full variable domain (remainder filled in from reference TRBV28 and TRBJ2-5): DVKVTQSSRYLVKRTGEKVFLECVQDMDHENMFWYRQDPGLGLRLIYFSYDVKMKEKGDIPEGYSVSREKKERFSLILESASTNQTSMYLCALGVGLETQYFGPGTRLLVL.